This T cell receptor beta chain was identified in a study of blood T cells in healthy people across ages. This CDR3 has 13 amino acids. Germline V gives CDR1 SGHAT, CDR2 FQDESV (reference sequence). The second PCR ran roughly 6 to 12 cycles with a sample-barcoded 5' primer and J-beta primers. TCRdb reprocessed the 5' RACE reads via MiXCR and lists one record per CDR3 protein. Among about 400,000 distinct CDR3 sequences listed, about half were seen once. This clonotype was obtained from a man in his 60s in good health. Sequencing was performed on blood. This chain links TRBV11-1 with TRBJ2-7; the D gene is possibly TRBD1 (5 bases). The DNA end is a closer match to TRBJ2-5, so the J assignment may be wrong. The CDR3 is CASSQANQETQYF. The CDR3 DNA follows: TGTGCCAGCTCACAGGCGAACCAAGAGACCCAGTACTTC.